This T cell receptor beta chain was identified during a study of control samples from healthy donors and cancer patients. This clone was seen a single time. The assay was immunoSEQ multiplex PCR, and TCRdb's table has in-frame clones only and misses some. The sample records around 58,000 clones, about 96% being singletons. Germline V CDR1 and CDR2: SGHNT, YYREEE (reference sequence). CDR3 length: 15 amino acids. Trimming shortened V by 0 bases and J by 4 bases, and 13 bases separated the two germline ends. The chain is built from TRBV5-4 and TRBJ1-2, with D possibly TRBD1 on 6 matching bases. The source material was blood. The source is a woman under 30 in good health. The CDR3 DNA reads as TGTGCCAGCAGCTTGGATCGGGGGGCGGGCTATGGCTACACCTTC. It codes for CASSLDRGAGYGYTF.